These 24 T cell receptor beta chains were all obtained from the same sample, sequenced in a study of human T cells and chemical hapten exposure. Time point: patch test 1, 2 weeks after DPC sensitization. Treatment given: therapeutic diphenylcyclopropenone sensitization with weekly scalp DPC. TCRdb fed the RACE reads into MiXCR, producing one record per CDR3 protein. The sample includes around 380,000 distinct CDR3 sequences, approximately 5.1% of them seen just once. The specimen was whole blood, collected in connection with sensitization to the hapten diphenylcyclopropenone (DPC). These receptors were taken from a woman aged 45-65 years with alopecia areata. Some clones in this sample may be carry-over from other donors' samples.

The chain combines TRBV29-1 with TRBJ2-1; 7 bases fit TRBD2. CDR3 size: 14 residues. In germline, CDR1 is SQVTM, CDR2 ANQGSEA. The V and J ends lost 5 bases and 7 bases, in that order; junction bases with no gene match: 11. The CDR3 bases are TGCAGCGTTCAGGGTTTCCCAGCGGGAAATGAGCAGTTCTTC. Translating it yields CSVQGFPAGNEQFF.

This clonotype occurred many times. The CDR3 here is CASSRTRNEQFF. CDR3 DNA: TGTGCCAGCAGCCGGACTAGGAATGAGCAGTTCTTC. The chain joins TRBV12-3 or TRBV12-4 to TRBJ2-1; TRBD2 matches 7 bases. The CDR3 has 12 residues. V dropped 6 bases and J dropped 7; count of bases not matched to a gene: 3.

This clonotype was detected many times. The J gene is TRBJ2-1, the V gene TRBV6-6, with TRBD1 matching 10 bases. Germline values: CDR1 MNHNY, CDR2 SVGAGI (reference sequence). Trimming removed 4 bases from V and 11 bases from J; junction bases left unmatched: 11. There are 15 residues in the CDR3. The CDR3 sequence is CASSSDRGPRPKQFF. CDR3 sequence (DNA): TGTGCCAGCAGTTCCGACAGGGGGCCTCGACCCAAGCAGTTCTTC.

The chain links TRBV28 to TRBJ2-7, with D possibly being TRBD1 (5 bases). The V gene lost 6 bases and the J gene lost 1 base, with 16 bases spanning the gap. The CDR3 is 15 amino acids. The germline CDR1 and CDR2 sequences are MDHEN and SYDVKM. CDR3 in amino acids: CASSPPGQTSYEQYF. The CDR3 DNA follows: TGTGCCAGCAGCCCCCCAGGACAAACTTCCTACGAGCAGTACTTC.

The chain employs TRBV12-3 or TRBV12-4 and TRBJ2-7; D unclear. This CDR3 is 13 amino acids long. V lost 7 bases to trimming and J lost 0 bases, with 10 bases between them. The CDR3 coding sequence is TGTGCCAGCACCCACTCTCTCTCCTACGAGCAGTACTTC. Translation gives CASTHSLSYEQYF.

This clonotype has a handful of counts. J is TRBJ2-7 and V is TRBV2; 9 bases match TRBD1. This CDR3 has 14 residues. Germline V gene sequence: CDR1 SNHLY, CDR2 FYNNEI. The V gene end was trimmed by 4 bases and the J gene end by 4 bases; junction bases not matched to a gene: 5. This CDR3 reads CASSATGGGYEQYF. The DNA for the CDR3 is TGTGCCAGCAGTGCCACAGGGGGCGGGTACGAGCAGTACTTC.

As for this clonotype: This may arise from a read error, as a much more abundant clone is one base away. The chain is built from TRBV24-1 and TRBJ1-4, with 10 bases aligning to TRBD1. V was clipped by 4 bases and J by 6 bases; unmatched bases: 4. This CDR3 contains 15 residues. Germline-derived CDR1 and CDR2 are KGHDR and SFDVKD. The CDR3 DNA reads TGTGCCACCAGTGACCGACAGGGGGCTTATGAAAAACTGTTTTTT. This codes for CATSDRQGAYEKLFF.

This clonotype was observed many times. CDR3 residues: CASSLREIRNEQFF. CDR3 in DNA: TGTGCCAGCAGCTTACGGGAGATCAGGAATGAGCAGTTCTTC. The chain combines TRBV7-6 with TRBJ2-1, with D tentatively TRBD2 (6 bases). Germline CDR1 and CDR2: SGHVS and FNYEAQ. The CDR3 runs to 14 residues. V lost 2 bases to trimming and J lost 7 bases, with 12 bases between them. The entire variable domain, with the rest obtained from reference TRBV7-6 and TRBJ2-1, is as follows: GAGVSQSPRYKVTKRGQDVALRCDPISGHVSLYWYRQALGQGPEFLTYFNYEAQQDKSGLPNDRFSAERPEGSISTLTIQRTEQRDSAMYRCASSLREIRNEQFFGPGTRLTVL.

The table lists this clonotype with a few counts. The CDR3 DNA reads as TGTGCCAGCAGTGTGGAGGGGTATAGCAATCAGCCCCAGCATTTT. Translating it yields CASSVEGYSNQPQHF. The chain combines TRBV2 with TRBJ1-5, with a tentative D call TRBD1 (5 bases). This CDR3 is 15 amino acids long. Germline V gene data show CDR1 as SNHLY and CDR2 as FYNNEI. The germline V and J ends were trimmed by 4 bases and 0 bases, with 10 bases remaining between them.

This clonotype was recorded at least ten times. This rearrangement joins TRBV20-1 to TRBJ2-3; 9 bases fit TRBD1. Germline assignment: CDR1 DFQATT and CDR2 SNEGSKA (reference sequence). The CDR3 loop spans 12 amino acids. The trim removed 6 bases at V and 6 bases at J, leaving 4 bases unmatched. For the CDR3, the DNA is TGCAGTGCAACACAGGGGGCTGATACGCAGTATTTT. Translating it yields CSATQGADTQYF.

The chain is built from TRBV12-3 or TRBV12-4 and TRBJ1-2; no firm D call. The CDR3 has 13 residues. The V end lost 2 bases, the J end lost 3 bases, and 7 bases lay between the germline ends. In DNA form, the CDR3 reads TGTGCCAGCAGTTTATCCCGACACTATGGCTACACCTTC. It encodes CASSLSRHYGYTF.

Ten or more counts support this clonotype. The rearrangement joins TRBV6-2 or TRBV6-3 to TRBJ2-4, with 10 bases matching TRBD1. Losses at the gene ends were 9 bases for V and 5 bases for J; bases not matched to a gene: 4. CDR1 and CDR2 (germline): MNHEY, SVGEGT. This CDR3 spans 13 amino acids. The DNA of the CDR3 is TGTGCCAGTCTCGGGACAGGGGAAAACATTCAGTACTTC. The encoded protein is CASLGTGENIQYF.

In this sample, this clonotype turned up many times. The chain uses TRBV10-3 and TRBJ2-1, with TRBD2 matching 9 bases. Trimming cost V 6 bases and J 4 bases; bases outside gene matches: 7. Germline CDR1 ENHRY, CDR2 SYGVKD. This CDR3 comprises 15 residues. The CDR3 region is CAIRGSGGEYNEQFF. For the CDR3, the DNA is TGTGCCATCAGGGGTAGCGGGGGAGAGTACAATGAGCAGTTCTTC.

As regards this clonotype: With a much larger clone just one base away, this may be a read error. The chain uses TRBV11-2 and TRBJ1-6; possibly TRBD1 for D (6 bases). CDR1 SGHAT and CDR2 FQNNGV come from the germline V gene. CDR3 size: 14 residues. CDR3: CASSFWDTNSPLYF. For the CDR3, the DNA is TGTGCCAGCAGCTTCTGGGACACCAATTCACCCCTCTACTTT.

This clonotype was seen repeatedly, ten times or more. The chain employs TRBV6-5 and TRBJ1-5; a possible D gene is TRBD1 (6 bases). The length of the CDR3 is 13 residues. Germline assignment: CDR1 MNHEY and CDR2 SVGAGI. The V and J ends lost 6 bases and 3 bases respectively, with 9 bases between them. Written as DNA, the CDR3 is TGTGCCAGCAGAACAGGGTTCAATCAGCCCCAGCATTTT. This codes for CASRTGFNQPQHF.

This clonotype was detected ten times or more. The chain couples TRBV3-1 to TRBJ1-2; D ambiguous. The CDR3 is 13 amino acids. Germline-derived CDR1 and CDR2 are LGHDT and YNNKEL (reference sequence). Trimming took off 2 bases at V and 6 bases at J, with 10 bases between the two ends. For the CDR3, the DNA is TGTGCCAGCAGCCAAAGGACCGTCGATGGCTACACCTTC. Protein: CASSQRTVDGYTF.

This clonotype was observed a few times. The chain recombines TRBV24-1 with TRBJ1-5; weak D call: TRBD1 (5 bases). Trimming took 2 bases from V and 0 from J, leaving 19 bases between them. The CDR3 length is 19 residues. Germline CDR1 reads KGHDR; CDR2 reads SFDVKD. This CDR3 reads CATSDSAQGRLLSNQPQHF. CDR3 nucleotide sequence: TGTGCCACCAGTGATTCGGCCCAGGGCAGATTACTTAGCAATCAGCCCCAGCATTTT.

This clonotype was counted between two and nine times. The chain couples TRBV7-2 to TRBJ2-3; D ambiguous. Germline V gene lookup returns CDR1 SGHTA and CDR2 FQGNSA. Trimming stripped 1 base from V and 13 bases from J, with 9 bases between. The CDR3 is 11 residues long. CDR3 region: CASSLVQVKYF. The CDR3 DNA reads as TGTGCCAGCAGCTTAGTTCAAGTCAAGTATTTT.

The chain uses TRBV6-5 and TRBJ2-1; 12 nucleotides match TRBD2. This CDR3 is 15 amino acids long. Per germline, CDR1 MNHEY and CDR2 SVGAGI. J gave up 5 bases and V 4 bases, and 3 bases lay outside the gene matches. The CDR3 DNA follows: TGTGCCAGCAGTTTTCTAGCGGGGGGGCACAATGAGCAGTTCTTC. Protein product: CASSFLAGGHNEQFF.

This clonotype showed up just a few times. This rearrangement joins TRBV18 to TRBJ2-1; D is perhaps TRBD1 or TRBD2 (5 bases each). From germline, CDR1 is KGHSH and CDR2 LQKENI. Trimming removed 4 bases at V and 8 bases at J, with 12 bases between. The CDR3 totals 13 residues. CDR3 nucleotide sequence: TGTGCCAGCTCACGGGACCGTAATGATGAGCAGTTCTTC. Protein: CASSRDRNDEQFF.

This chain uses TRBV5-5 with TRBJ1-5; 10 bases fit TRBD1. CDR1 is SGHKS, CDR2 YYEKEE, per germline (reference sequence). The CDR3 consists of 14 residues. Trimming removed 4 bases from V and 5 bases from J; junction bases left unmatched: 3. The CDR3 loop is CASSDGTGDQPQHF. In DNA, the CDR3 is TGTGCCAGCAGCGACGGGACAGGGGATCAGCCCCAGCATTTT.

This clonotype came up many times. The chain has TRBV5-1 and TRBJ1-2; 9 bases line up with TRBD1. Unmatched junction bases numbered 8, after V lost 7 bases and J lost 7 bases. The germline CDR1 and CDR2 sequences are SGHRS and YFSETQ. This CDR3 has 13 residues. CDR3 residues: CASFGTGISGYTF. CDR3 coding DNA: TGCGCCAGCTTCGGGACAGGGATCAGTGGCTACACCTTC. Combining the CDR3 with reference TRBV5-1 and TRBJ1-2 gives the whole variable domain KAGVTQTPRYLIKTRGQQVTLSCSPISGHRSVSWYQQTPGQGLQFLFEYFSETQRNKGNFPGRFSGRQFSNSRSEMNVSTLELGDSALYLCASFGTGISGYTFGSGTRLTVV.

This clonotype was counted many times. The chain links TRBV6-6 to TRBJ1-5, with D maybe TRBD1 (5 bases). CDR3 length equals 13 residues. V was clipped by 2 bases and J by 5 bases, with 7 bases between them. From germline, CDR1 is MNHNY and CDR2 SVGAGI (reference sequence). CDR3: CASSYPGHQPQHF. DNA of the CDR3: TGTGCCAGCAGTTACCCGGGACATCAGCCCCAGCATTTT.

This clonotype has just a few counts. V gene TRBV27 combines with J gene TRBJ1-3; D may be TRBD1 (5 bases). V was trimmed by 6 bases and J by 0 bases, leaving 15 bases between them. This CDR3 contains 16 residues. Germline CDR1 and CDR2: MNHEY and SMNVEV (reference sequence). The chain's CDR3 is CASSPFQGSSGNTIYF. The CDR3 DNA sequence: TGTGCCAGCAGCCCCTTTCAGGGTAGCTCTGGAAACACCATATATTTT.